Reported below is one T cell receptor (beta chain). Antigen unknown. The data belong to a study of PD-1 blockade in classical Hodgkin lymphoma. Study observations and caveats: Possibly reflecting disease activity or prior therapy, repertoire differences have causes that remain undefined.

Generated by immunoSEQ multiplex PCR, the TCRdb table keeps only in-frame clones and is missing some. This sample has fewer than 50,000 clones, with about 77% found just once. Trimming took 5 bases from V and 7 from J, leaving 6 bases between them. CDR1 is SNHLY, CDR2 FYNNEI, per germline. CDR3 length: 11 amino acids. Specified time point: cycle 4 day 1 (C4D1), after more than five weeks of nivolumab. Each patient relapsed following autologous stem cell transplantation, and prior brentuximab vedotin exposure differed. Sequenced material: peripheral blood mononuclear cells (PBMCs), taken before the fourth cycle of nivolumab. The TCR was taken from a human donor with classical Hodgkin lymphoma. The chain carries TRBV2 and TRBJ1-5, with no clear D. DNA of the CDR3: TGTGCCAGCAGTCCCGGGCAGCCCCAGCATTTT. Translation gives CASSPGQPQHF.